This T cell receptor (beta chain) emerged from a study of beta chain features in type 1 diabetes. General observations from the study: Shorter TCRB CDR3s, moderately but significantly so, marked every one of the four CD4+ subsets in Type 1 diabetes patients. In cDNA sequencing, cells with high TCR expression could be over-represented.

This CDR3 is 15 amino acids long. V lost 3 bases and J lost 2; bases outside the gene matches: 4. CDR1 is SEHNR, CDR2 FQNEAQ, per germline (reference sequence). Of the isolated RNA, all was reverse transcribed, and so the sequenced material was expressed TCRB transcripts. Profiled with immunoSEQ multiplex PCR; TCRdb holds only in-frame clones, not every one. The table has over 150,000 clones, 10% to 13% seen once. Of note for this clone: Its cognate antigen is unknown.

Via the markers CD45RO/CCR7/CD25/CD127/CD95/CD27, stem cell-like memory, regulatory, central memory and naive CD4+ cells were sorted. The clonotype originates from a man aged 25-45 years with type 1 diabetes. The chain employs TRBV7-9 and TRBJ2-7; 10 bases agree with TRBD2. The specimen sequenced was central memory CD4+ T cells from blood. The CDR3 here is CASSLGLAKAYEQYF. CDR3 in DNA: TGTGCCAGCAGCTTGGGACTAGCGAAGGCCTACGAGCAGTACTTC.